Listed below are T cell receptor beta chains from one sample, sequenced in a study of metastatic and nonmetastatic thyroid tumors. Using MiXCR, TCRdb reanalyzed the PCR reads. The sample yields 15,000 to 20,000 clones, approximately 29% seen once. The sequenced sample was adjacent normal tissue. The receptors were gathered from a female donor with papillary thyroid cancer or a benign thyroid nodule (not recorded which). Some clones in this sample may be carry-over from other donors' samples. CDR3s include the opening cysteine and the closing phenylalanine or tryptophan. D genes are given only for firm matches. Not every row has a clone size; where given, it reads once, few, many or a size class.

J | size | V | D | DNA | CDR3
TRBJ1-4 | many | TRBV4-1 | - | TGCGCCAGCAGCCAAGGTACGAATGAAAAACTGTTTTTT | CASSQGTNEKLFF
TRBJ1-4 | many | TRBV11-2 | - | TGTGCCAGCAGCTTAGGCAATGAAAAACTGTTTTTT | CASSLGNEKLFF
TRBJ2-3 | - | TRBV10-3 | TRBD1 | TGTGCCATCGGGGACAGGCGTAGCACAGATACGCAGTATTTT | CAIGDRRSTDTQYF
TRBJ2-3 | - | TRBV28 | - | TGTGCCAGCAGTACGGGACTTCGCTCGGATACGCAGTATTTT | CASSTGLRSDTQYF
TRBJ1-2 | medium-sized | TRBV30 | - | TGTGCCTGGAGTGTAAAGGGTGGGTTCCGTGGCTACACCTTC | CAWSVKGGFRGYTF
TRBJ2-2 | many | TRBV5-1 | - | TGCGCCAGCAGCCTCTCCGGGATCACCGGGGAGCTGTTTTTT | CASSLSGITGELFF
TRBJ2-1 | - | TRBV7-3 | - | TGTGCCAGCAGCCTATATACTAGCAAGTCGTTCTTC | CASSLYTSKSFF
TRBJ2-2 | few | TRBV6-1 | - | TGTGCCAGCAGTGATCCCCCAGGCGGGGAGCTGTTTTTT | CASSDPPGGELFF
TRBJ2-7 | many | TRBV6-5 | - | TGTGCCAGCAGTTATAGTCTTTACTACGAGCAGTACTTC | CASSYSLYYEQYF
TRBJ1-2 | few | TRBV27 | - | TGTGCCAGCAGTTTAGGGGCGGGGGCCGGCTATGGCTACACCTTC | CASSLGAGAGYGYTF
TRBJ2-6 | once | TRBV6-1 | TRBD1 | TGTGCCAGCAGCCGACAGGGCACTGACGTCCTGACTTTC | CASSRQGTDVLTF
TRBJ2-2 | - | TRBV6-1 | - | TGTGCCAGCAGAAATCAGGGGTTACGCGCGAACACCGGGGAGCTGTTTTTT | CASRNQGLRANTGELFF
TRBJ2-5 | few | TRBV12-3/TRBV12-4 | TRBD2 | TGTGCCAGCAGTTTCGCGGGGGGGCCGCAGACCCAGTACTTC | CASSFAGGPQTQYF
TRBJ1-2 | few | TRBV20-1 | TRBD1 | TGCAGTGCCGTGCCGACAGGGAAGTATGGCTACACCTTC | CSAVPTGKYGYTF
TRBJ2-7 | - | TRBV4-1 | - | TGCGCCAGCAGCCAAGGGGGGGGCTCTGCTGGGTCCTACGGGCAGTACTTC | CASSQGGGSAGSYGQYF
TRBJ1-2 | - | TRBV12-3/TRBV12-4 | - | TGTGCCAGCAGTTTAGCGAAGAGGGAGGCGGTGGAGGGCTACACCTTC | CASSLAKREAVEGYTF
TRBJ2-7 | - | TRBV5-1 | - | TGCGCCAGCAGAAGTTCCCAGGCCTACGAGCAGTACTTC | CASRSSQAYEQYF
TRBJ2-3 | few | TRBV28 | TRBD1 | TGTGCCAGCAGTTTACCCCAGGGGGCATCTAGCACAGATACGCAGTATTTT | CASSLPQGASSTDTQYF
TRBJ1-2 | few | TRBV2 | - | TGTGCCACCAGATCTTTGGACAAACTGAGCGGCTACACCTTC | CATRSLDKLSGYTF
TRBJ2-1 | - | TRBV18 | TRBD2 | TGTGCCAGCTCTATGACTAGCGGGAGCTCCTACAATGAGCAGTTCTTC | CASSMTSGSSYNEQFF
TRBJ2-5 | many | TRBV7-6 | - | TGTGCCAGCAGTGCTCGCCCGGGGATCGGTGGCCAAGAGACCCAGTACTTC | CASSARPGIGGQETQYF
TRBJ2-2 | few | TRBV4-1 | - | TGCGCCAGCAGCCAAGTCCCGCCCAGACTAGACCGAGGCACCGGGGAGCTGTTTTTT | CASSQVPPRLDRGTGELFF
TRBJ2-1 | many | TRBV6-4 | TRBD2 | TGTGCCAGCAGGACTAGCGGGGGGGCCGGGGATGAGCAGTTCTTC | CASRTSGGAGDEQFF
TRBJ2-1 | many | TRBV6-1 | TRBD2 | TGTGCCAGCAGTCCCCCTAGCGGGGGGCTTGGTAATGGGCAGTTCTTC | CASSPPSGGLGNGQFF
TRBJ1-5 | medium-sized | TRBV2 | - | TGTGCCAGCAGTGTAGGAGGGTTCGGCAATCAGCCCCAGCATTTT | CASSVGGFGNQPQHF
TRBJ1-2 | - | TRBV6-4 | - | TGTGCCAGCAGTTTACGACAGGACCCTAACTATGGCTACACCTTC | CASSLRQDPNYGYTF
TRBJ2-6 | - | TRBV6-1 | TRBD1 | TGTGCCAGCTCAAGGGACAGGCTTAGCTCTGGGGCCAACGTCCTGACTTTC | CASSRDRLSSGANVLTF
TRBJ1-2 | few | TRBV6-1 | - | TGTGCCAGCAGTGAAGGCGACTCCTACTACTATGGCTACACCTTC | CASSEGDSYYYGYTF